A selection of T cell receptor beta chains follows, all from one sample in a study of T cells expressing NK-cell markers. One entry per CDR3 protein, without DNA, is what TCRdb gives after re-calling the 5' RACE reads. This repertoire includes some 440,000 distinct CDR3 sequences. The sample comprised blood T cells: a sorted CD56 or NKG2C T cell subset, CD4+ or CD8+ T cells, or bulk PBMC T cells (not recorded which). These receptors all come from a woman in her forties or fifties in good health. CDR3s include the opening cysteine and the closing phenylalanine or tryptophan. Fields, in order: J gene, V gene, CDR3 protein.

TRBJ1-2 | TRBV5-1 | CASTREGIYGYTF
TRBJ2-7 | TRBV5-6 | CASSSLAGGAYEQYF
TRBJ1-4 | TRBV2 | CASSDDRVEKLFF
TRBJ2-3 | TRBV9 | CASSVGPGGVGTDTQYF
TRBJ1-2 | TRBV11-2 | CASSFSTDNYGYTF
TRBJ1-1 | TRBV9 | CASSSQVGQGRMNTEAFF
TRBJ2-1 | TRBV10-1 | CASSDSPASNEQFF
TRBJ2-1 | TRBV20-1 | CSASQVAPFHNEQFF
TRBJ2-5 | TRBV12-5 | CASGLVRGRDYGETQYF
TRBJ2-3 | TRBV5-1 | CASSPDRGQDTQYF
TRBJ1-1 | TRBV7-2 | CASSPRLGSNTEAFF
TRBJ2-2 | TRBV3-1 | CASSQPGLAGDPGELFF
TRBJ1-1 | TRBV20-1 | CSARLGSEAFF
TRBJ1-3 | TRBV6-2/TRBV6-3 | CASSYSTTTGNTIYF
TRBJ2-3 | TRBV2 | CASSEGGLPGDTQYF
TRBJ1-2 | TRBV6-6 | CASSSGQGASYGYTF
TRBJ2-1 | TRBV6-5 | CASSYLREGGYNEQFF
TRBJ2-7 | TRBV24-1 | CATMGGSREQYF
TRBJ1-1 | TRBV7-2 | CASSLVLGTGGLYTEAFF
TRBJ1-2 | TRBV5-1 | CASSSPGLGDGYTF
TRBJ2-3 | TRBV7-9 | CASRHPRGGQTDTQYF